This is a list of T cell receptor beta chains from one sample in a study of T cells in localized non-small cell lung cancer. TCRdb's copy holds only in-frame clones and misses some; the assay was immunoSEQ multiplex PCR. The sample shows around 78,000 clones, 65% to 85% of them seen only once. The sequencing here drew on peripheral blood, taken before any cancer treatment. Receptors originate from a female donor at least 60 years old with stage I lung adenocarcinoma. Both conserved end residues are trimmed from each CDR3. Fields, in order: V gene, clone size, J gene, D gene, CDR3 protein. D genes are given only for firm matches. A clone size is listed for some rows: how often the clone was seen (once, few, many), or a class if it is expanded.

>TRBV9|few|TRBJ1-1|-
ASSPGVTTEAF
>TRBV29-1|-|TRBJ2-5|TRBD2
SVGGGRETQY
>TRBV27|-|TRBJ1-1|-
ASSLSRLLNTEAF
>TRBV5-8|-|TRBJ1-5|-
ASIPRVRSNQPQH
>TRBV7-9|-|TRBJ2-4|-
ASSLSGVKNIQY
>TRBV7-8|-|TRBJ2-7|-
ASSLQDSYEQY
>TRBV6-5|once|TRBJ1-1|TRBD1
ASSRPGTGIAEAF
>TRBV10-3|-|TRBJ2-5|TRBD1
AISESTGGLETQY
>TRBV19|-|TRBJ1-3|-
ASSPPGTPSRNTIY
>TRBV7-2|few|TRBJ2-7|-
ASSQEGGGVGEQY
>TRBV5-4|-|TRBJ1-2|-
ASSLDQGMRGYT
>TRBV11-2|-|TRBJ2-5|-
ASSLGPGAQETQY
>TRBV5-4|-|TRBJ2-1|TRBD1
ASTKDRGRDEQF
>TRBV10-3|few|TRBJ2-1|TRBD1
AIGSAGTGNNEQF
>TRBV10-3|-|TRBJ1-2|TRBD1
AIKGQGPGGYT
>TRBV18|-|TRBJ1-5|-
ASSSQPGSNQPQH
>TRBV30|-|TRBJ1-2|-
AWSPGIYNYGYT
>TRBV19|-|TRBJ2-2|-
ASTGGTSNTGELF
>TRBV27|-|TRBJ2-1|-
ASSDLGYNEQF
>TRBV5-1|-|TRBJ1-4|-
ASSRGLGRLNEKLF
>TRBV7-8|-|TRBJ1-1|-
ASSPTELNTEAF
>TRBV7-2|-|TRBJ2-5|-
ASSLGGARQETQY
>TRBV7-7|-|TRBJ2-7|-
ASSLEQGLAYEQY
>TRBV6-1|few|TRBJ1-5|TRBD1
ASGDRDRRPQH
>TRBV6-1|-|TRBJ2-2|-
ASSATQGLVNTGELF
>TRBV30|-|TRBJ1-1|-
AWDRGIREGKNTEAF
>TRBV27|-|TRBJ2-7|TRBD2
ASSSPISGSVRYEQY
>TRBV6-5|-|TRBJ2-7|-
ASRPDTGYEQY
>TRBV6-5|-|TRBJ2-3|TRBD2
ASSPSASGSAY
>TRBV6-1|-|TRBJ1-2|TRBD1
ASSGGDRVGYT
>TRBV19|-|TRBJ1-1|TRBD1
ASSTPGQGQNTEAF
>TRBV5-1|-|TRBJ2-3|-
ASSSLTQRMTDTQY
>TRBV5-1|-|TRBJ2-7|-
ASSSTAYEQY
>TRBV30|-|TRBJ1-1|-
AWTLILGTEAF
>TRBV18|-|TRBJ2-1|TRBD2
ASSTGLAGAAGSYNEQF
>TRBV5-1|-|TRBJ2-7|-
ASSRGAAREEQY
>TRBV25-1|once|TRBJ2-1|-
ASSSQGHEQF
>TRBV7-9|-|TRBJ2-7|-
ASSLTSPSYEQY
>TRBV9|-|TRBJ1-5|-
ASSLILQGANNQPQH
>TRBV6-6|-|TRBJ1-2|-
ASSATASANYGYT
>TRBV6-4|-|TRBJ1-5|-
ASSYSGGGGQPQH
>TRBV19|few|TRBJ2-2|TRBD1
ASSLTGTGGYGELF
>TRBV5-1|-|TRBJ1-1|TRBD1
ASNPAQGQIMNTEAF
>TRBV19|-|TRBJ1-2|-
ASSPRITYGYT
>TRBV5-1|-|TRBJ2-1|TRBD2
ASSLVGGDNEQF
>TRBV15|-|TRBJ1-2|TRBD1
ATSRDRTGDYGYT
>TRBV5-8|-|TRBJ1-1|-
ASSPGQNTEAF
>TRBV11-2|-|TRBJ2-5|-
ASSTSPQETQY
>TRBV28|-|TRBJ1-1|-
ASRRTEAF